Below, 3 T cell receptor beta chains from the same sample are listed, as sequenced in a study of T cell responses to AZD1222 COVID-19 vaccine. TCRdb keeps only in-frame clones here, not all; method: immunoSEQ multiplex PCR. This table holds around 100,000 clones, 80% to 90% found once. Material: peripheral blood, obtained on day 0 of AZD1222 vaccination. Receptors originate from an adult in good health.

This chain links TRBV5-4 with TRBJ2-1; D may be TRBD1 or TRBD2 (5 bases each). Trimming stripped 0 bases from V and 9 bases from J, with 10 bases between. The CDR3 runs to 13 residues. Germline V gene lookup returns CDR1 SGHNT and CDR2 YYREEE (reference sequence). For the CDR3, the DNA is TGTGCCAGCAGCTTGGAAATCGGGACTGAGCAGTTCTTC. It specifies CASSLEIGTEQFF.

V and J are TRBV6-2 or TRBV6-3 and TRBJ2-1; 8 bases map to TRBD1. Germline values: CDR1 MNHEY, CDR2 SVGEGT. This CDR3 has 13 residues. Trimming took 6 bases from V and 6 from J; bases not matched to a gene: 4. CDR3 amino acids: CASSQGAPNEQFF. As DNA, the CDR3 is TGTGCCAGCAGCCAGGGGGCGCCCAATGAGCAGTTCTTC.

This chain joins TRBV5-1 and TRBJ2-1; tentatively, D is TRBD2 (6 bases). The germline gives CDR1 SGHRS, CDR2 YFSETQ. Trimming took off 3 bases at V and 8 bases at J, with 18 bases between the two ends. CDR3 length: 15 amino acids. The CDR3 spells CASSWRASSEYEQFF. DNA for the CDR3: TGCGCCAGCAGCTGGAGGGCCTCTTCGGAGTATGAGCAGTTCTTC.